The 5 T cell receptor beta chains listed next were all sequenced from one sample in a study of beta chain features in type 1 diabetes. cDNA synthesis used the whole RNA isolate, giving expressed TCRB sequences. Sequenced by immunoSEQ multiplex PCR; TCRdb stores in-frame clones only, minus some. The sample carries around 180,000 clones, approximately 8% recorded once. For these TCRs, the target antigens are not known. Study results and limitations: Moderate but significant shortening of TCRB CDR3s was recorded in all four CD4+ subsets from Type 1 diabetes patients.

The sample comprised central memory CD4+ T cells from blood. Receptors were obtained from a middle-aged woman with type 1 diabetes.

Here the CDR3 DNA reads TGTGCCAGTAGCGATCCGGACAGGGTGTATGAAAAACTGTTTTTT. Protein sequence: CASSDPDRVYEKLFF. This rearrangement joins TRBV19 to TRBJ1-4; 8 nucleotides align to TRBD1. Losses at the gene ends were 6 bases for V and 6 bases for J; bases not matched to a gene: 9. This CDR3 is built from 15 residues. Germline V gives CDR1 LNHDA, CDR2 SQIVND (reference sequence).

A few counts support this clone. Here the CDR3 DNA reads TGTGCCAGCGGAAAGGGGGACGTTCCCTCTTACGGCTACACCTTC. It translates to CASGKGDVPSYGYTF. The rearrangement joins TRBV4-2 to TRBJ1-2; D may be TRBD1 (6 bases). CDR3 length: 15 amino acids. V dropped 8 bases and J dropped 8 bases, with 24 bases sitting between them. Germline V gives CDR1 LGHNA, CDR2 YNFKEQ.

This rearrangement joins TRBV7-3 to TRBJ2-7; D gene unclear. V lost 1 base to trimming and J lost 0 bases, with 10 bases between them. Germline-derived CDR1 and CDR2 are SGHTA and FQGTGA. The CDR3 runs 15 residues. The CDR3 region is CASSLMSQNSYEQYF. CDR3 DNA sequence: TGTGCCAGCAGCTTAATGAGTCAAAACTCCTACGAGCAGTACTTC.

The chain employs TRBV7-2 and TRBJ2-7, with D unresolved. This CDR3 is 14 amino acids long. CDR1 and CDR2 from the germline V gene are SGHTA and FQGNSA. V was clipped by 2 bases and J by 0 bases, with 8 bases between them. CDR3 nucleotides: TGTGCCAGCAGCTTATTGGAGAGCTCCTACGAGCAGTACTTC. This gives the protein CASSLLESSYEQYF. The whole variable domain, filled in from reference TRBV7-2 and TRBJ2-7, reads GAGVSQSPSNKVTEKGKDVELRCDPISGHTALYWYRQSLGQGLEFLIYFQGNSAPDKSGLPSDRFSAERTGGSVSTLTIQRTQQEDSAVYLCASSLLESSYEQYFGPGTRLTVT.

The gene calls are TRBV4-3 and TRBJ2-2, with 7 bases identical to TRBD1. Unmatched junction bases numbered 3, after V lost 1 base and J lost 7 bases. The CDR3 extends over 14 amino acids. Germline CDR1 reads LGHNA; CDR2 reads YSLEER. CDR3 residues: CASSQAQGYGELFF. In DNA form, the CDR3 reads TGCGCCAGCAGCCAAGCACAGGGGTACGGGGAGCTGTTTTTT.